Below, 15 T cell receptor beta chains from the same sample are listed, as sequenced in a study of T cells in Graves' hyperthyroidism and ophthalmopathy. Amplification of TCR beta CDR3 regions used RNA as the template. Primed by the HTBI set, a first-round RT-PCR was run on the TCR CDR3. TCRdb re-analysed the multiplex PCR reads in MiXCR, keeping a single row per CDR3 protein. The sample carries around 600,000 distinct CDR3 sequences, approximately 15% recorded once. The sample was blood. These receptors were collected from a woman between 50 and 59 years old with Graves' ophthalmopathy.

J is TRBJ2-7 and V is TRBV28; tentatively, D is TRBD2 (6 bases). The CDR3 has 16 amino acids. V lost 6 bases to trimming and J lost 6 bases, with 24 bases between them. The germline V gene has CDR1 MDHEN and CDR2 SYDVKM. CDR3 nucleotides: TGTGCCAGCAGCTCTGTGGCAGGGCGGGGAGAAATCGAGCAGTACTTC. Amino acid sequence: CASSSVAGRGEIEQYF.

This clonotype has at least ten counts. J is TRBJ2-1 and V is TRBV30, with D perhaps matching TRBD2 (6 bases). The CDR3 extends over 15 amino acids. The V end was cut by 8 bases, the J end by 1 base, with 18 bases between. The germline gives CDR1 GTSNPN, CDR2 SVGIG (reference sequence). The CDR3 here is CAVRSEGRSYNEQFF. Here the CDR3 DNA reads TGTGCCGTCAGGTCGGAGGGCCGATCCTACAATGAGCAGTTCTTC.

The gene calls are TRBV29-1 and TRBJ1-1, with D hard to call. The germline V gene encodes CDR1 SQVTM and CDR2 ANQGSEA. The V gene lost 1 base and the J gene lost 11 bases, with 17 bases spanning the gap. This CDR3 contains 13 residues. CDR3 region: CSVEGRLLIGAFF. The CDR3 coding sequence is TGCAGCGTTGAAGGCAGGCTTCTCATAGGGGCTTTCTTT.

This clonotype was detected ten times or more. The rearrangement links TRBV11-2 to TRBJ2-1, with 8 nucleotides matching TRBD2. The CDR3 loop spans 16 amino acids. Germline V gives CDR1 SGHAT, CDR2 FQNNGV. After removal of 5 bases from V and 5 bases from J, the junction contained 11 bases not matched to a gene. In DNA, the CDR3 is TGTGCCAGCAGCCCGACGTCAGCGGGAGTAAACAATGAGCAGTTCTTC. Encoded protein: CASSPTSAGVNNEQFF.

This clonotype was seen ten or more times. The V gene is TRBV4-1, the J gene TRBJ2-5; 10 bases match TRBD1. J lost 4 bases, V lost 1 base, and 3 bases had no gene match. The CDR3 is 15 residues long. The germline gives CDR1 MGHRA, CDR2 YSYEKL. CDR3 region: CASSQGQGAGETQYF. The CDR3 bases are TGCGCCAGCAGCCAAGGACAGGGGGCCGGAGAGACCCAGTACTTC.

The sample holds many counts of this clonotype. The rearrangement joins TRBV6-2 or TRBV6-3 to TRBJ2-1; TRBD1 is a possible D gene (6 bases). The length of the CDR3 is 12 residues. Trimming took 7 bases from V and 9 from J, leaving 13 bases between them. Germline V CDR1 and CDR2: MNHEY, SVGEGT. This CDR3 is CASNPRGIEQFF. The DNA of the CDR3 is TGTGCCAGCAACCCAAGGGGGATTGAGCAGTTCTTC.

This sequence joins TRBV5-4 and TRBJ2-1, with 9 bases identical to TRBD1. Per the germline V gene, CDR1 is SGHNT and CDR2 is YYREEE (reference sequence). The CDR3 totals 15 residues. Losses at the gene ends were 10 bases for V and 0 bases for J; bases not matched to a gene: 8. This CDR3 reads CAVQGASYSYNEQFF. DNA for the CDR3: TGTGCCGTACAGGGGGCGAGCTACTCCTACAATGAGCAGTTCTTC.

This clonotype showed up many times. This chain links TRBV20-1 with TRBJ2-1; TRBD2 might be the D (6 bases). The CDR3 loop spans 14 amino acids. The germline gives CDR1 DFQATT, CDR2 SNEGSKA (reference sequence). The V and J ends lost 6 bases and 3 bases respectively, with 15 bases between them. CDR3 amino acids: CSAPWGVDYNEQFF. The DNA for the CDR3 is TGCAGTGCCCCTTGGGGGGTTGACTACAATGAGCAGTTCTTC.

Many counts were recorded for this clonotype. V and J are TRBV5-1 and TRBJ1-2; D is possibly TRBD1 (6 bases). Trimming removed 0 bases at V and 4 bases at J, with 25 bases between. CDR1 and CDR2 (germline): SGHRS, YFSETQ. There are 19 residues in the CDR3. The CDR3 here is CASSLASISSAGVGYGYTF. CDR3 in DNA: TGCGCCAGCAGCTTGGCCAGTATTTCCTCGGCAGGGGTCGGCTATGGCTACACCTTC.

There are many counts of this clonotype. J is TRBJ1-5 and V is TRBV12-3 or TRBV12-4; TRBD1 matches 7 bases. This CDR3 has 15 residues. After removal of 3 bases from V and 2 bases from J, the junction contained 4 bases not matched to a gene. CDR3 residues: CASSFRQGGNQPQHF. DNA for the CDR3: TGTGCCAGCAGTTTCCGGCAGGGGGGCAATCAGCCCCAGCATTTT.

This clonotype has a count of ten or more. The chain joins TRBV7-3 to TRBJ1-6; D is perhaps TRBD1 (5 bases). This CDR3 region has 15 residues. V was shortened by 2 bases and J by 6 bases, with 11 bases between the two germline ends. Germline V gene data show CDR1 as SGHTA and CDR2 as FQGTGA. The CDR3 DNA is TGTGCCAGCAGCTTACAGGGCTCCATTAATTCACCCCTCCACTTT. Its translation is CASSLQGSINSPLHF.

The chain is built from TRBV25-1 and TRBJ1-1; D might be TRBD1 (6 bases). The CDR3 spans 18 residues. The V and J ends lost 0 bases and 1 base respectively, with 18 bases between them. CDR1 is MGHDK, CDR2 SYGVNS, per germline. This chain's CDR3 is CASSEYILREGQNTEAFF. As DNA, the CDR3 is TGTGCCAGCAGTGAATATATTCTTAGGGAGGGACAGAACACTGAAGCTTTCTTT.

The V gene is TRBV19, the J gene TRBJ2-3, with D perhaps assigned TRBD1 or TRBD2 (7 bases each). Germline assignment: CDR1 LNHDA and CDR2 SQIVND (reference sequence). Between the trimmed V and J ends, which lost 1 base and 1 base, there was a span of 15 bases. This CDR3 has 17 amino acids. CDR3 sequence reads: CASSIAGQAGGTDTQYF. As DNA, the CDR3 is TGTGCCAGTAGTATAGCCGGACAGGCGGGGGGCACAGATACGCAGTATTTT.

In its sample, this clonotype was seen many times. This chain uses TRBV7-3 with TRBJ2-5; no clear D gene. Trimming cost V 1 base and J 5 bases, with 14 bases left between them. Germline CDR1 reads SGHTA; CDR2 reads FQGTGA. There are 15 residues in the CDR3. CDR3 nucleotides: TGTGCCAGCAGCTTAAGGTTTGGGCCGAGGGAGACCCAGTACTTC. As protein: CASSLRFGPRETQYF.

Remarks on this clonotype: One end of the junction is discordant with germline, which a read error may explain. The rearrangement links TRBV29-1 to TRBJ1-1, with D unresolved. Germline V gene data show CDR1 as SQVTM and CDR2 as ANQGSEA. The CDR3 is 14 amino acids. CDR3 sequence (DNA): TGCAGCGCTGAAGATAGGGTCCGAAACACTGAAGCTTTCTTT. Amino acid sequence: CSAEDRVRNTEAFF.